Following are 14 T cell receptor beta chains from one sample sequenced in a study of blood T cell repertoires in COVID-19. This table comes from immunoSEQ multiplex PCR, and its TCRdb copy is limited to in-frame clones, with some not included. The sample yields some 240,000 clones, 92% seen once. The material sequenced was peripheral blood. These receptor sequences come from a man aged 55 to 70 with COVID-19, enrolled during active disease.

The chain couples TRBV7-9 to TRBJ2-2; no clear D gene. Trimming left V 2 bases short and J 3 bases short, with 10 bases between. Germline V gene lookup returns CDR1 SEHNR and CDR2 FQNEAQ (reference sequence). The CDR3 extends over 15 amino acids. The CDR3 reads CASSLSTVHTGELFF. The CDR3 DNA is TGTGCCAGCAGCTTAAGTACAGTACACACCGGGGAGCTGTTTTTT.

The gene calls are TRBV14 and TRBJ2-5; TRBD2 aligns across 11 bases. V lost 0 bases, J lost 2 bases, and 8 bases stayed unmatched. The germline gives CDR1 SGHDN, CDR2 FVKESK. The CDR3 is made up of 18 amino acids. The CDR3: CASSQDPIAGGRQETQYF. The CDR3 region has the DNA TGTGCCAGCAGCCAAGATCCTATAGCGGGAGGGCGGCAAGAGACCCAGTACTTC.

The table lists this clone with a few counts. The V gene is TRBV27, the J gene TRBJ1-5, with 8 bases identical to TRBD1. CDR3 size: 16 residues. Germline V gene sequence: CDR1 MNHEY, CDR2 SMNVEV (reference sequence). The trim removed 0 bases at V and 7 bases at J, leaving 8 bases unmatched. The CDR3 region has the DNA TGTGCCAGCAGTTTATCGGCCCAGGGGGCAGGGCAGCCCCAGCATTTT. Translated: CASSLSAQGAGQPQHF.

The chain combines TRBV6-5 with TRBJ2-3, with 9 nucleotides matching TRBD2. There are 14 residues in the CDR3. Germline CDR1 is MNHEY and CDR2 is SVGAGI. V lost 6 bases, J lost 2 bases, and 3 bases stayed unmatched. For the CDR3, the DNA is TGTGCCAGCAGGACTAGCGGAGACACAGATACGCAGTATTTT. Its translation: CASRTSGDTDTQYF.

The V call is TRBV3-1 (or the pseudogene TRBV3-2), the J call TRBJ2-3; possible D gene TRBD1, 5 bases. This CDR3 has 13 residues. V lost 7 bases and J lost 0, with 8 bases in between. The germline gives CDR1 LGHDT, CDR2 YNNKEL (reference sequence). CDR3 sequence reads: CASKGASTDTQYF. CDR3 DNA: TGTGCCAGCAAAGGGGCCAGCACAGATACGCAGTATTTT.

The V call is TRBV19, the J call TRBJ1-4; D is perhaps TRBD1 (5 bases). This CDR3 is built from 16 residues. V shed 5 bases and J shed 0 bases, with 13 bases lying between them. CDR1 is LNHDA, CDR2 SQIVND, per germline (reference sequence). The CDR3 DNA sequence: TGTGCCAGTAGTCCCCCCAGGGAACCAACTAATGAAAAACTGTTTTTT. This sequence encodes CASSPPREPTNEKLFF.

For the CDR3, the DNA is TGTGCCAGCAGCCCTAAAGGGACTAGCGGGCGGACCGGGGAGCTGTTTTTT. It translates to CASSPKGTSGRTGELFF. This rearrangement joins TRBV7-3 to TRBJ2-2, with 12 positions matching TRBD2. The CDR3 totals 17 residues. V lost 5 bases to trimming and J lost 5 bases; unmatched junction nucleotides: 9. The germline gives CDR1 SGHTA, CDR2 FQGTGA.

This clone showed up just once. The J gene is TRBJ2-7, the V gene TRBV30; TRBD1 matches at 10 bases. The CDR3 contains 14 residues. The germline V gene has CDR1 GTSNPN and CDR2 SVGIG (reference sequence). V lost 4 bases and J lost 2; bases outside the gene matches: 5. The CDR3 region has the DNA TGTGCCTGGACGAGGACAGGGGGGGCCTACGAGCAGTACTTC. Translated: CAWTRTGGAYEQYF.

This chain uses TRBV3-1 (or the pseudogene TRBV3-2) with TRBJ2-2, with D tentatively TRBD2 (6 bases). This CDR3 is built from 16 residues. V lost 1 base and J lost 4, with 13 bases in between. In germline, CDR1 is LGHDT, CDR2 YNNKEL (reference sequence). The CDR3 here is CASSQGGGKPTGELFF. Written as DNA, the CDR3 is TGTGCCAGCAGCCAAGGTGGCGGGAAACCCACCGGGGAGCTGTTTTTT.

A word on this clone: The same CDR3 arises from other DNA sequences in this sample as well. The chain combines TRBV6-5 with TRBJ2-2; weak D call: TRBD1 (6 bases). Trimming took 0 bases from V and 1 from J, leaving 9 bases between them. The CDR3 has 16 residues. From germline, CDR1 is MNHEY and CDR2 SVGAGI. CDR3 sequence reads: CASSYSRGGNTGELFF. DNA of the CDR3: TGTGCCAGCAGTTACTCGAGAGGGGGGAACACCGGGGAGCTGTTTTTT.

This rearrangement joins TRBV28 to TRBJ2-7; D is uncertain. Germline CDR1 reads MDHEN; CDR2 reads SYDVKM. The CDR3 is 13 amino acids. Trimming shortened V by 8 bases and J by 6 bases, and 17 bases separated the two germline ends. Here the CDR3 DNA reads TGTGCCAGCGTCCGGGTGAGGTCGGGCGAGCAGTACTTC. Residues: CASVRVRSGEQYF.

The chain is built from TRBV7-3 and TRBJ1-3, with 7 positions matching TRBD1. The V and J ends lost 2 bases and 3 bases, in that order; junction bases with no gene match: 1. The CDR3 covers 14 residues. The germline gives CDR1 SGHTA, CDR2 FQGTGA. The CDR3 sequence: CASSLQGGGNTIYF. The CDR3 DNA reads as TGTGCCAGCAGCTTACAGGGGGGTGGAAACACCATATATTTT.

The genes are TRBV7-2 and TRBJ1-6; D gene uncertain. V gave up 5 bases and J gave up 7 bases, with 15 bases separating them. The CDR3 loop spans 15 amino acids. CDR1 and CDR2 (germline): SGHTA, FQGNSA. The CDR3 region is CASSPLYVQNSPLHF. CDR3 sequence (DNA): TGTGCCAGCAGCCCCCTTTATGTTCAGAATTCACCCCTCCACTTT.

The chain recombines TRBV5-1 with TRBJ2-3; 11 nucleotides match TRBD2. In germline, CDR1 is SGHRS, CDR2 YFSETQ. The CDR3 consists of 14 residues. Unmatched junction bases numbered 4, after V lost 5 bases and J lost 5 bases. The CDR3 here is CASSSGGALDTQYF. Written as DNA, the CDR3 is TGCGCCAGCAGTAGCGGGGGGGCTTTAGATACGCAGTATTTT.